This T cell receptor (beta chain) is from a study of control samples from healthy donors and cancer patients. Data came from immunoSEQ multiplex PCR; TCRdb stores just in-frame clones and leaves some out. In the table there are roughly 200,000 clones, around 94% of which are singletons. CDR1 and CDR2 from the germline V gene are KGHSH and LQKENI. The CDR3 runs to 14 residues. V shed 3 bases and J shed 1 base, with 7 bases lying between them. This receptor was identified in a man aged 45-65 years in good health. The rearrangement joins TRBV18 to TRBJ1-5, with D perhaps TRBD1 (6 bases). The specimen was blood. CDR3: CASSPGQSNQPQHF. In DNA, the CDR3 is TGTGCCAGCTCACCCGGACAGAGCAATCAGCCCCAGCATTTT. Full variable domain (missing parts from reference TRBV18 and TRBJ1-5): NAGVMQNPRHLVRRRGQEARLRCSPMKGHSHVYWYRQLPEEGLKFMVYLQKENIIDESGMPKERFSAEFPKEGPSILRIQQVVRGDSAAYFCASSPGQSNQPQHFGDGTRLSIL.